This record covers a single T cell receptor (beta chain). These data originate in a study of cytomegalovirus exposure and HLA in healthy donors. Both 60 Vbeta primers and 13 Jbeta primers went into the PCR. Libraries were prepared by immunoSEQ multiplex PCR; TCRdb keeps only in-frame clonotypes and omits some of them. Here the sample spans fewer than 200,000 clones, 75% to 80% being singletons. V was pared by 1 base and J by 7 bases, with 4 bases of the junction left unmatched. The germline gives CDR1 LNHDA, CDR2 SQIVND (reference sequence). This CDR3 is 14 amino acids long. The V and J genes are TRBV19 and TRBJ1-2; 9 bases line up with TRBD1. This clonotype was obtained from a female donor in good health and CMV-seronegative. Sequencing was performed on PBMCs. Here the CDR3 DNA reads TGTGCCAGTAGTATAGGACAGGGGGTCGGTGGCTACACCTTC. This gives the protein CASSIGQGVGGYTF.